Listed below are T cell receptor beta chains from one sample, sequenced in a study of patients and donors after allogeneic stem cell transplantation. A single record per CDR3 protein comes from TCRdb applying MiXCR to the RT-PCR reads. Here the sample spans fewer than 500,000 distinct CDR3 sequences, approximately 16% being singletons. Sequencing was carried out using blood, either unsorted or a sorted T cell fraction (not recorded which). Receptors were obtained from a human donor who was either an allogeneic HSCT recipient or a stem cell or donor lymphocyte infusion donor (not recorded which). It is not recorded whose cells these are; they may come from a transplant donor. CDR3s include the opening cysteine and the closing phenylalanine or tryptophan. Fields, in order: V gene, CDR3 length, J gene, CDR3 protein.

TRBV12-3/TRBV12-4	15	TRBJ1-4	CASSGRTGKNEKLFF
TRBV7-7	13	TRBJ1-1	CASSFQENTEAFF
TRBV3-1	16	TRBJ2-6	CASSVDGTAGANVLTF
TRBV5-1	15	TRBJ1-1	CASSTGTEMNTEAFF
TRBV4-1	18	TRBJ2-5	CASSQEFGTSGRKETQYF
TRBV3-1	13	TRBJ2-3	CASSPGLRDTQYF
TRBV7-3	16	TRBJ2-1	CASSPRTSVPYNEQFF
TRBV20-1	14	TRBJ1-6	CSAWDSFYNSPLHF
TRBV5-6	17	TRBJ1-5	CACSLHLRVNSNQPQHF
TRBV4-1	12	TRBJ2-3	CASSQGRDTQYF
TRBV12-3/TRBV12-4	13	TRBJ1-1	CASSRITNTEAFF
TRBV4-1	14	TRBJ2-5	CASSQPGGVETQYF
TRBV5-1	15	TRBJ2-1	CASSLAGRRDNEQFF
TRBV4-1	17	TRBJ1-2	CASSHTPDWDGNYGYTF
TRBV18	13	TRBJ2-5	CASSPNLRETQYF
TRBV25-1	12	TRBJ2-2	CASRLGGGELFF
TRBV4-1	18	TRBJ2-7	CASSQEVVAGAQVSEQYF
TRBV7-2	15	TRBJ1-1	CASSFTGTGATEAFF
TRBV12-3/TRBV12-4	14	TRBJ2-7	CASSSLLPPTEQYF
TRBV7-2	14	TRBJ1-1	CASKISRGNTEAFF
TRBV12-3/TRBV12-4	15	TRBJ1-3	CASSRGRNSGNTIYF
TRBV2	14	TRBJ2-2	CASKSRINTGELFF
TRBV4-1	15	TRBJ2-3	CASSQQTRDTDTQYF
TRBV20-1	15	TRBJ2-5	CSAPQAERLQETQYF
TRBV28	16	TRBJ1-6	CASRPRLGQGNSPLHF
TRBV12-3/TRBV12-4	19	TRBJ2-2	CASTPLITRDRGFPTGLFF
TRBV6-1	17	TRBJ1-2	CASRVRTGAVTNYGYTF
TRBV4-1	15	TRBJ2-4	CASSQLELAKNIQYF
TRBV6-6	12	TRBJ2-1	CASSPVFGEQFF
TRBV4-1	15	TRBJ1-5	CASNQRTGGYQLQHF
TRBV4-3	13	TRBJ1-5	CASSQERNQPQHF
TRBV19	12	TRBJ2-1	CASSMPYNEQFF
TRBV20-1	14	TRBJ2-1	CSAPGLYSYNEQFF
TRBV18	14	TRBJ2-5	CASSPMREYETQYF
TRBV11-2	14	TRBJ1-5	CASSLRQDRQPQHF
TRBV6-1	15	TRBJ1-1	CASSLQDNPNTEAFF
TRBV2	13	TRBJ1-1	CASSGQGGTEAFF
TRBV12-3/TRBV12-4	15	TRBJ2-1	CASSAEFSSYNEQFF
TRBV7-8	14	TRBJ2-3	CASTSTSRTDTQYF
TRBV12-3/TRBV12-4	15	TRBJ2-2	CASSPTLSSTGELFF
TRBV3-1	14	TRBJ1-6	CASSQGGLRAPLHF
TRBV7-9	17	TRBJ1-1	CASSLAPKWSWNTEAFF
TRBV9	14	TRBJ2-7	CASSVVDRGNEQYF
TRBV6-5	14	TRBJ1-1	CASSYRGKNTEAFF